This T cell receptor (beta chain) was identified in a study of T cells in narcolepsy. Study information: Healthy controls were enrolled alongside patients with narcolepsy type 1 or type 2.

Germline CDR1 and CDR2: ENHRY and SYGVKD. The CDR3 runs 14 residues. Trimming pared 6 bases from V and 5 bases from J, leaving 13 bases between. Some clones are missing from TCRdb's copy, which holds only in-frame ones; the method was immunoSEQ multiplex PCR. The repertoire holds fewer than 40,000 clones, with approximately 86% as singletons. The gene calls are TRBV10-3 and TRBJ2-2; possible D gene TRBD1, 7 bases. Sequenced input: CD45RA- memory CD4+ T cells from PBMCs. The receptor was isolated from a human donor with narcolepsy. The CDR3 spells CAIREGQSTGELFF. CDR3 coding DNA: TGTGCCATCAGGGAGGGACAGAGTACCGGGGAGCTGTTTTTT.